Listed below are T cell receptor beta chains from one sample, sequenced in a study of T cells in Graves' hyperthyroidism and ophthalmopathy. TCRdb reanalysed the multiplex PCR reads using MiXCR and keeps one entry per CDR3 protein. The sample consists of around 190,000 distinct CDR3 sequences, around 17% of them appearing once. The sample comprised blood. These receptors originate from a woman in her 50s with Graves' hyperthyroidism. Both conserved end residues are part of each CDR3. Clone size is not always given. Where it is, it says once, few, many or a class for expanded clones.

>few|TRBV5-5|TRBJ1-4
CASSLLTAKREKLFF
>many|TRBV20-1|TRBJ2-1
CSARVGGYNEQFF
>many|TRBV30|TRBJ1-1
CAWSQQGLWAEAFF
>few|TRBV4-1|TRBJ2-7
CASSQEWQGLTYEQYF
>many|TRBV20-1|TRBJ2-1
CSARVPRERTNEQFF
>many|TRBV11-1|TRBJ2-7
CASSVRTVEQYF
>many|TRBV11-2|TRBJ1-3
CASSPRTGGSGNTIYF
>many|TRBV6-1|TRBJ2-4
CASSEIELAKNIQYF
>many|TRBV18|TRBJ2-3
CASSLGHTDTQYF
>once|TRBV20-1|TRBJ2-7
CSASRTSGVYEQYF
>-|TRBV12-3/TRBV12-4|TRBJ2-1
CASSGGSGRNGYNEQFF
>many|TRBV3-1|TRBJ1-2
CASSQDLGDGYTF
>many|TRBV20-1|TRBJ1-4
CSAPGGLNEKLFF
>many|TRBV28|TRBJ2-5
CASSTDRIAQKIKTQYF
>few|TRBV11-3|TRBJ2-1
CASRETGAYNEQFF
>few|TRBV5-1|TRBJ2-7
CASSSDRGLLYEQYF
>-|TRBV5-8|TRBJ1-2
CASSLEFTGLLGGDYGYTF
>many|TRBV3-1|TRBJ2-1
CASSHLYISGETIDEQFF
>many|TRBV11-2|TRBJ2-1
CASSSTAEQFF
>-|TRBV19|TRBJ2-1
CASSGLERDANEQFF
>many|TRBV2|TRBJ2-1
CASSGSSGLAAYNEQFF
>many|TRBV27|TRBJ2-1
CASSRESGSWNNEQFF
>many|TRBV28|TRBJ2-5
CASSQRQGLGEETQYF
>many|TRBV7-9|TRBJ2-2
CASSPGLGTGELFF
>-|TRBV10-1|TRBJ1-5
CASSRGINQPQHF
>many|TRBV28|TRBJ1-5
CASSLLGQGSQPQHF
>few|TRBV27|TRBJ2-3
CASSRPGRGADTQYF
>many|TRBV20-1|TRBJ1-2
CSARGKGDYTF
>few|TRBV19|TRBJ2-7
CASSIGYGTSNYEQYF
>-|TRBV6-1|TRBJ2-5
CASSEGLAVQETQYF
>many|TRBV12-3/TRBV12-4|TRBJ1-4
CASSLRGTYEKLFF
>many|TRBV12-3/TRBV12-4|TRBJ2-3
CASSFRAGGLTDTQYF
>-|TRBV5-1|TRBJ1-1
CASSFDRGTEAFF
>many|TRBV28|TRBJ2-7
CASSQRTGFRYEQYF
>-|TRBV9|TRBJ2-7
CASSVGGSGVYEQYF
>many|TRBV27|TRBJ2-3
CASSLRTGLGTDTQYF
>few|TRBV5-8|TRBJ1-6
CASSSWTVGDSPLHF
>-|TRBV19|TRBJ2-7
CASTSTGGAYEQYF
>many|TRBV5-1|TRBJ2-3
CASSLAGGRTDTQYF
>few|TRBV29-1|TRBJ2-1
CSVERDDNEQFF
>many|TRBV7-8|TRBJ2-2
CASTETGLAGVGTGELFF
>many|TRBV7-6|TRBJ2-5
CASSSGQGVMETQYF
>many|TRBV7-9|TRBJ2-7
CASSIWTSGDSSYEQYF
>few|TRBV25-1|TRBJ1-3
CASSESGASGNTIYF
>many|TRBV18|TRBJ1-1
CASSPGQTPNTEAFF
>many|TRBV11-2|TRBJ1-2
CASSQRAGGYTF
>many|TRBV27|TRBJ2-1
CASSWKTSGSTHNEQFF
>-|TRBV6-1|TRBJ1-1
CASRASRELGTEAFF
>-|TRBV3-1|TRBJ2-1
CASSQGGIAAYNEQFF
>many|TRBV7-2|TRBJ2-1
CASSSSRQLQTSYNEQFF
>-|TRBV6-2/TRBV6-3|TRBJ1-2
CASRAAGGGGGGYTF
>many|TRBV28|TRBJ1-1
CASSFEMDEAFF
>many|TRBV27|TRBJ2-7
CASSLSGTASSYEQYF
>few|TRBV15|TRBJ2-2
CATSRGGRGNTGELFF
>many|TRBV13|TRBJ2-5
CASSTGTTRQETQYF